This entry lists 19 T cell receptor beta chains sequenced from one sample in a study of blood T cell repertoires in acute mononucleosis. The study, taken as a whole, reports: GLC-BM selection appeared to involve both TCR alpha and beta chains.

Only in-frame clones appear in the TCRdb table, and some are missing; sequencing was by immunoSEQ multiplex PCR. The repertoire holds around 2,700 clones, around a quarter seen once, with roughly 45% in the top ten. Time point indicated: convalescence about 6 months (5-8 months) after acute presentation (visit 7). This sample comprised EBV GLC epitope tetramer+ CD8+ T cells sorted from PBMCs, obtained during convalescence from infectious mononucleosis. Subset: CD8 T cells binding tetramer with EBV BMLF1 280-288 peptide (GLC-BM). The receptors stem from a woman under 30 with infectious mononucleosis caused by EBV.

The chain combines TRBV29-1 with TRBJ1-4; 11 bases match TRBD1. Trimming cost V 6 bases and J 9 bases; bases outside gene matches: 9. Germline-derived CDR1 and CDR2 are SQVTM and ANQGSEA. The CDR3 length is 14 residues. DNA of the CDR3: TGCAGCGTAGGACAGGGGGCACTAATGAAAAAACTGTTTTTT. It yields the protein CSVGQGALMKKLFF.

This clone ranks as large. The chain joins TRBV6-5 to TRBJ2-5, with 7 bases identical to TRBD2. The V segment lost 7 bases and the J segment 4 bases; nucleotides outside the gene matches: 3. This CDR3 region has 12 residues. The V gene's germline CDR1 is MNHEY and CDR2 SVGAGI. CDR3 nucleotides: TGTGCCAGCACGACGGGAGGAGAGACCCAGTACTTC. Translated: CASTTGGETQYF.

On this clone itself: A far larger clone is one nucleotide away, so this likely arose from a read error. The sample contains more than one DNA sequence encoding this CDR3. The chain is built from TRBV13 and TRBJ2-2, with a possible D match to TRBD1 (6 bases). This CDR3 is 15 amino acids long. V shed 6 bases and J shed 6 bases, with 17 bases lying between them. Germline V gives CDR1 PRHDT, CDR2 FYEKMQ (reference sequence). In nucleotides, the CDR3 is TGTGCCAGCAGTGAGGGGGACATTGCCCCCGGGGAGCTGTTTTTT. It yields the protein CASSEGDIAPGELFF.

This clone occurred many times. V and J are TRBV7-9 and TRBJ2-3; TRBD2 aligns across 13 bases. The CDR3 runs to 17 residues. CDR1 is SEHNR, CDR2 FQNEAQ, per germline (reference sequence). Losses at the gene ends were 5 bases for V and 7 bases for J; bases not matched to a gene: 12. The CDR3 DNA follows: TGTGCCAGCAGCCGAAATTCACTAGCGGGGGGGCTTCATACGCAGTATTTT. Protein sequence: CASSRNSLAGGLHTQYF.

This clone was picked up many times. The same CDR3 also results from other DNA sequences found in this sample. In DNA, the CDR3 is TGTGCCAGCCAATCTCCCGGCGGTACGCAGTATTTT. Amino acid sequence: CASQSPGGTQYF. This chain connects TRBV14 to TRBJ2-3; D unresolved. The germline V and J ends were trimmed by 8 bases and 8 bases, with 14 bases remaining between them. The germline gives CDR1 SGHDN, CDR2 FVKESK. The CDR3 totals 12 residues. Using reference TRBV14 and TRBJ2-3 for the parts outside the CDR3, the full variable domain is EAGVTQFPSHSVIEKGQTVTLRCDPISGHDNLYWYRRVMGKEIKFLLHFVKESKQDESGMPNNRFLAERTGGTYSTLKVQPAELEDSGVYFCASQSPGGTQYFGPGTRLTVL.

This clone occurred a few times. The chain combines TRBV11-3 with TRBJ2-5; 7 nucleotides align to TRBD2. Germline trimming cut 7 bases from V and 4 bases from J; bases unmatched to any gene: 3. The CDR3 is made up of 12 amino acids. From germline, CDR1 is SGHNT and CDR2 YENEEA. The CDR3 coding sequence is TGTGCCAGCACGACGGGAGGAGAGACCCAGTACTTC. Translation: CASTTGGETQYF.

Comments on this clone: This likely traces to a read error, being one base from a far larger clone. The chain links TRBV5-1 to TRBJ2-1; 13 nucleotides align to TRBD2. This CDR3 contains 17 residues. Germline V gene lookup returns CDR1 SGHRS and CDR2 YFSETQ. Unmatched junction bases numbered 7, after V lost 2 bases and J lost 5 bases. The CDR3 nucleotides read TGCGCCAGCAGCTTCCACCGACTAGCGGGGGGAAACAATGAGCAGTTCTTC. Its protein is CASSFHRLAGGNNEQFF.

In the case of this clone: Mismatch with germline at one junction end may stem from a read error. The V gene is TRBV14, the J gene TRBJ2-5, with 7 bases fitting TRBD2. The germline V gene encodes CDR1 SGHDN and CDR2 FVKESK. The CDR3 is 13 amino acids. CDR3 region: CACRQSPGGTQYF. As DNA, the CDR3 is TGTGCCTGCAGGCAATCGCCGGGGGGTACCCAGTACTTC.

This clone was seen a few times. The rearrangement links TRBV21-1 to TRBJ1-1; the tabulated D call, TRBD1, remains unverified against the DNA. TRBV21-1 is reported as a pseudogene. The CDR3 runs to 18 residues. DNA of the CDR3: TGTGCCAGCAGCGGAAACCCTCAGACAGGGCCCATGAACACTGAAGCTTTCTTT. It is translated as CASSGNPQTGPMNTEAFF.

Relative to its sample, this clone is large. The chain links TRBV29-1 to TRBJ2-1; D possibly corresponds to TRBD2 (6 bases). CDR1 and CDR2 from the germline V gene are SQVTM and ANQGSEA. This CDR3 has 15 residues. Trimming cost V 1 base and J 4 bases, with 14 bases left between them. The CDR3 reads CSVEGAGPIYNEQFF. As DNA, the CDR3 is TGCAGCGTTGAAGGTGCGGGACCAATATACAATGAGCAGTTCTTC.

As concerns this clone: Just one base apart from a much larger clone, this may be a read error. In DNA form, the CDR3 reads TGTGCCAGCAGTAAGGGGTCAGCGAACACTGAAGCTTTCTTT. Residues: CASSKGSANTEAFF. V gene TRBV25-1 combines with J gene TRBJ1-1; the D gene is possibly TRBD1 (5 bases). The germline CDR1 and CDR2 sequences are MGHDK and SYGVNS. The CDR3 sequence is 14 residues long. Deletions cut 5 bases from V and 1 base from J, with 11 bases between. The full variable domain, its missing parts supplied by reference TRBV25-1 and TRBJ1-1, is EADIYQTPRYLVIGTGKKITLECSQTMGHDKMYWYQQDPGMELHLIHYSYGVNSTEKGDLSSESTVSRIRTEHFPLTLESARPSHTSQYLCASSKGSANTEAFFGQGTRLTVV.

This clone was detected ten times or more. This chain links TRBV7-3 with TRBJ2-5; 7 nucleotides line up with TRBD1. Losses at the gene ends were 4 bases for V and 3 bases for J; bases not matched to a gene: 8. Germline V CDR1 and CDR2: SGHTA, FQGTGA. This CDR3 comprises 15 residues. CDR3 sequence (DNA): TGTGCCAGCAGCTCCCACCTTGACAGGGAAGAGACCCAGTACTTC. This sequence encodes CASSSHLDREETQYF.

This chain joins TRBV2 and TRBJ2-1; 9 positions match TRBD2. CDR1 and CDR2 (germline): SNHLY, FYNNEI. With 5 bases clipped from V and 7 bases from J, the junction kept 15 bases outside the gene matches. The length of the CDR3 is 17 residues. The CDR3 DNA reads as TGTGCCAGCAGTTACTCGACTCGCGGGGGGGCTGAAAATGAGCAGTTCTTC. This translates into CASSYSTRGGAENEQFF.

A word on this clone: One end of the junction varies from germline; a read error may be responsible. The J gene is TRBJ2-3, the V gene TRBV14; D unresolved. The CDR3 length is 13 residues. Germline V lookup: CDR1 SGHDN, CDR2 FVKESK. CDR3 protein: CASCHSPGGTQYF. The DNA of the CDR3 is TGTGCCAGCTGCCATTCTCCCGGCGGTACGCAGTATTTT. The full variable domain, its missing parts supplied by reference TRBV14 and TRBJ2-3, is EAGVTQFPSHSVIEKGQTVTLRCDPISGHDNLYWYRRVMGKEIKFLLHFVKESKQDESGMPNNRFLAERTGGTYSTLKVQPAELEDSGVYFCASCHSPGGTQYFGPGTRLTVL.

In this sample, this clone turned up a few times. The likely explanation is a read error, given a far larger clone one base away. Additional DNA sequences in this sample encode the identical CDR3. The rearrangement uses TRBV29-1 and TRBJ1-4, with D possibly TRBD1 on 5 matching bases. The CDR3 has 14 residues. Looked up from germline, CDR1 is SQVTM and CDR2 is ANQGSEA. V was pared by 5 bases and J by 1 base, with 11 bases between. CDR3 bases: TGCAGCGTTTGGTCCGGGGGAACTAATGAAAAACTGTTTTTT. Protein product: CSVWSGGTNEKLFF.

A note on this clone: Given a far larger clone just one base away, this is likely a sequencing read error. The rearrangement joins TRBV14 to TRBJ2-3, with no clear D. The ends were cut back, 2 bases at V and 8 bases at J, with 11 bases in the middle. Germline loops: CDR1 SGHDN, CDR2 FVKESK. The CDR3 is made up of 13 amino acids. CDR3 protein: CASSQSPCGTQYF. CDR3 nucleotides: TGTGCCAGCAGCCAATCTCCCTGCGGTACGCAGTATTTT.

J is TRBJ2-7 and V is TRBV7-8, with 14 nucleotides matching TRBD2. Germline assignment: CDR1 SGHVS and CDR2 FQNEAQ. V trimming: 3 bases; J trimming: 4 bases; junction bases outside the gene matches: 5. This CDR3 is 16 amino acids long. CDR3 amino acids: CASSLGLAGVGYEQYF. In nucleotides, the CDR3 is TGTGCCAGCAGCTTGGGACTAGCGGGAGTAGGGTACGAGCAGTACTTC.

Of note for this clone: A far larger clone is one base from this, pointing to a likely read error. The rearrangement links TRBV27 to TRBJ2-1, with D hard to call. From germline, CDR1 is MNHEY and CDR2 SMNVEV (reference sequence). The CDR3 contains 17 residues. CDR3 loop: CASILSPPWWGYNEQFF. CDR3 DNA: TGTGCCAGCATTTTATCCCCGCCATGGTGGGGCTACAATGAGCAGTTCTTC.

V is TRBV29-1 and J is TRBJ2-1; 7 bases map to TRBD1. V dropped 5 bases and J dropped 14; count of bases not matched to a gene: 15. The length of the CDR3 is 13 residues. CDR1 is SQVTM, CDR2 ANQGSEA, per germline. The CDR3 DNA sequence: TGCAGCGTTCCTCCCGGGACAGATTACAATGAGTTCTTC. Translation gives CSVPPGTDYNEFF.